A selection of T cell receptor beta chains follows, all from one sample in a study of identical twins. TCRdb processed the 5' RACE reads anew with MiXCR; each CDR3 protein has one entry. The sample has around 680,000 distinct CDR3 sequences, about 9.4% seen once. This same sample was also taken into another study, of yellow fever vaccine responses in identical twins.

The sequenced material came from PBMCs. These receptors originate from a woman between 18 and 29 years old in good health. Both conserved end residues are part of each CDR3. D genes are given only for firm matches. Some rows mark clone size as missing; the rest say once, few, many or name a class of expanded clone.

cdr3_length: 12; v_call: TRBV3-1; j_call: TRBJ2-1; d_call: -; clone_size: -; cdr3_aa: CASSRAADEQFF; cdr3_nt: TGTGCCAGCAGCCGCGCAGCGGATGAGCAGTTCTTC
cdr3_length: 12; v_call: TRBV7-9; j_call: TRBJ1-1; d_call: -; clone_size: -; cdr3_aa: CASSSRWTEAFF; cdr3_nt: TGTGCCAGCAGCTCCCGGTGGACTGAAGCTTTCTTT
cdr3_length: 15; v_call: TRBV5-1; j_call: TRBJ1-1; d_call: TRBD1; clone_size: -; cdr3_aa: CASSLGITGGIEAFF; cdr3_nt: TGCGCCAGCAGCTTGGGGATAACAGGGGGGATTGAAGCTTTCTTT
cdr3_length: 12; v_call: TRBV6-5; j_call: TRBJ1-1; d_call: -; clone_size: -; cdr3_aa: CASSSRFTEAFF; cdr3_nt: TGTGCCAGCAGTTCGAGGTTCACTGAAGCTTTCTTT
cdr3_length: 16; v_call: TRBV4-2; j_call: TRBJ2-3; d_call: -; clone_size: few; cdr3_aa: CASSQVGGGLGDTQYF; cdr3_nt: TGTGCCAGCAGCCAAGTTGGTGGGGGGCTGGGAGATACGCAGTATTTT
cdr3_length: 16; v_call: TRBV20-1; j_call: TRBJ2-3; d_call: -; clone_size: few; cdr3_aa: CSARVVRASGTDTQYF; cdr3_nt: TGCAGTGCTAGAGTGGTCCGGGCGTCGGGCACAGATACGCAGTATTTT
cdr3_length: 16; v_call: TRBV5-1; j_call: TRBJ2-5; d_call: TRBD1; clone_size: few; cdr3_aa: CASSLGQGTPQETQYF; cdr3_nt: TGCGCCAGCAGTTTGGGACAGGGAACCCCACAAGAGACCCAGTACTTC
cdr3_length: 16; v_call: TRBV7-7; j_call: TRBJ2-1; d_call: -; clone_size: -; cdr3_aa: CASSLRHPRFGSLFFF; cdr3_nt: TGTGCTAGCAGCTTAAGGCACCCCCGCTTTGGCTCCCTTTTTTTCTTC
cdr3_length: 14; v_call: TRBV6-1; j_call: TRBJ2-7; d_call: TRBD1; clone_size: few; cdr3_aa: CASRLDRASGEQYF; cdr3_nt: TGTGCCAGCAGGCTGGACAGGGCGTCAGGCGAGCAGTACTTC
cdr3_length: 16; v_call: TRBV10-3; j_call: TRBJ2-3; d_call: TRBD2; clone_size: many; cdr3_aa: CAISESASGRGDTQYF; cdr3_nt: TGTGCCATCAGTGAGTCAGCCAGCGGGAGAGGAGATACGCAGTATTTT
cdr3_length: 14; v_call: TRBV4-1; j_call: TRBJ1-5; d_call: -; clone_size: many; cdr3_aa: CASSQVDRNQPQHF; cdr3_nt: TGCGCCAGCAGCCAAGTAGACAGAAATCAGCCCCAGCATTTT
cdr3_length: 13; v_call: TRBV12-3/TRBV12-4; j_call: TRBJ1-1; d_call: -; clone_size: many; cdr3_aa: CASRGNGNTEAFF; cdr3_nt: TGTGCCAGCAGAGGCAATGGGAACACTGAAGCTTTCTTT
cdr3_length: 17; v_call: TRBV11-2; j_call: TRBJ2-1; d_call: TRBD2; clone_size: -; cdr3_aa: CASSLDVAGGYPDEQFF; cdr3_nt: TGTGCCAGCAGCTTAGATGTCGCGGGGGGGTACCCTGATGAGCAGTTCTTC
cdr3_length: 15; v_call: TRBV27; j_call: TRBJ2-5; d_call: TRBD1; clone_size: many; cdr3_aa: CATKPGTGFGETQYF; cdr3_nt: TGTGCCACCAAACCCGGGACAGGGTTTGGAGAGACCCAGTACTTC
cdr3_length: 15; v_call: TRBV3-1; j_call: TRBJ2-1; d_call: -; clone_size: -; cdr3_aa: CASSQDGGTGNEQFF; cdr3_nt: TGTGCCAGCAGCCAAGACGGGGGCACGGGCAATGAGCAGTTCTTC
cdr3_length: 19; v_call: TRBV9; j_call: TRBJ2-3; d_call: TRBD2; clone_size: few; cdr3_aa: CASSGSSTWTSGGTDTQYF; cdr3_nt: TGTGCCAGCAGCGGGTCTTCAACCTGGACTAGCGGGGGCACAGATACGCAGTATTTT
cdr3_length: 11; v_call: TRBV29-1; j_call: TRBJ1-3; d_call: -; clone_size: few; cdr3_aa: CSVESENTIYF; cdr3_nt: TGCAGCGTTGAAAGTGAAAACACCATATATTTT
cdr3_length: 15; v_call: TRBV4-3; j_call: TRBJ2-1; d_call: -; clone_size: -; cdr3_aa: CASSQDKALYNEQFF; cdr3_nt: TGCGCCAGCAGCCAAGATAAGGCGTTATACAATGAGCAGTTCTTC
cdr3_length: 16; v_call: TRBV20-1; j_call: TRBJ2-7; d_call: -; clone_size: few; cdr3_aa: CSASRALGGSGDEQYF; cdr3_nt: TGCAGTGCTAGCAGGGCTTTGGGTGGGTCAGGGGACGAGCAGTACTTC
cdr3_length: 16; v_call: TRBV5-1; j_call: TRBJ1-3; d_call: -; clone_size: few; cdr3_aa: CASSSGTSASGNTIYF; cdr3_nt: TGCGCCAGCAGCTCCGGGACGTCCGCCTCTGGAAACACCATATATTTT
cdr3_length: 14; v_call: TRBV19; j_call: TRBJ2-3; d_call: TRBD1; clone_size: -; cdr3_aa: CASRVDRGTDTQYF; cdr3_nt: TGTGCCAGTAGGGTCGACAGGGGCACAGATACGCAGTATTTT
cdr3_length: 16; v_call: TRBV7-6; j_call: TRBJ2-1; d_call: TRBD2; clone_size: few; cdr3_aa: CASSPRLAGGFNEQFF; cdr3_nt: TGTGCCAGCAGCCCCCGTTTAGCGGGAGGTTTCAATGAGCAGTTCTTC
cdr3_length: 14; v_call: TRBV7-9; j_call: TRBJ2-7; d_call: -; clone_size: -; cdr3_aa: CASSQRTGVYEQYF; cdr3_nt: TGTGCCAGCAGCCAAAGGACTGGAGTCTACGAGCAGTACTTC
cdr3_length: 14; v_call: TRBV20-1; j_call: TRBJ1-1; d_call: -; clone_size: few; cdr3_aa: CSARNLDGSTEAFF; cdr3_nt: TGCAGTGCTAGAAACCTGGACGGGAGCACTGAAGCTTTCTTT
cdr3_length: 19; v_call: TRBV11-2; j_call: TRBJ2-1; d_call: -; clone_size: few; cdr3_aa: CASSLDLTFLFARRDEQFF; cdr3_nt: TGTGCCAGCAGCTTAGATCTGACCTTCTTATTCGCCAGGAGGGATGAGCAGTTCTTC
cdr3_length: 16; v_call: TRBV18; j_call: TRBJ2-2; d_call: -; clone_size: few; cdr3_aa: CASSPLRQRITGELFF; cdr3_nt: TGTGCCAGCTCACCTTTGCGACAGAGGATCACCGGGGAGCTGTTTTTT
cdr3_length: 16; v_call: TRBV20-1; j_call: TRBJ2-2; d_call: TRBD2; clone_size: few; cdr3_aa: CSASTSGGPGTGELFF; cdr3_nt: TGCAGTGCTAGTACTAGCGGGGGCCCCGGGACCGGGGAGCTGTTTTTT
cdr3_length: 14; v_call: TRBV7-2; j_call: TRBJ1-5; d_call: -; clone_size: many; cdr3_aa: CASSLAPGDQPQHF; cdr3_nt: TGTGCCAGCAGCTTAGCGCCGGGTGATCAGCCCCAGCATTTT
cdr3_length: 12; v_call: TRBV7-2; j_call: TRBJ2-3; d_call: -; clone_size: -; cdr3_aa: CASSHPGVTQYF; cdr3_nt: TGTGCCAGCAGCCACCCCGGGGTGACGCAGTATTTT
cdr3_length: 13; v_call: TRBV12-3/TRBV12-4; j_call: TRBJ1-1; d_call: -; clone_size: many; cdr3_aa: CASSRDIRSEAFF; cdr3_nt: TGTGCCAGCAGTCGGGACATACGATCTGAAGCTTTCTTT
cdr3_length: 15; v_call: TRBV5-4; j_call: TRBJ2-7; d_call: TRBD1; clone_size: -; cdr3_aa: CASSHRQGRTYEQYF; cdr3_nt: TGTGCCAGCAGCCACAGACAGGGTCGTACCTACGAGCAGTACTTC
cdr3_length: 15; v_call: TRBV6-2/TRBV6-3; j_call: TRBJ2-5; d_call: TRBD1; clone_size: -; cdr3_aa: CASSYGGTGQETQYF; cdr3_nt: TGTGCCAGCAGTTACGGGGGGACAGGACAAGAGACCCAGTACTTC
cdr3_length: 16; v_call: TRBV14; j_call: TRBJ1-5; d_call: TRBD1; clone_size: -; cdr3_aa: CASSRQNDRDDQPQHF; cdr3_nt: TGTGCCAGCAGCCGCCAAAATGACAGGGACGATCAGCCCCAGCATTTT
cdr3_length: 16; v_call: TRBV5-1; j_call: TRBJ2-1; d_call: TRBD2; clone_size: -; cdr3_aa: CASSLALAGGGNEQFF; cdr3_nt: TGCGCCAGCAGCTTGGCCCTAGCGGGTGGTGGGAATGAGCAGTTCTTC
cdr3_length: 14; v_call: TRBV6-1; j_call: TRBJ2-2; d_call: TRBD2; clone_size: many; cdr3_aa: CASNKRGGNGELFF; cdr3_nt: TGTGCCAGCAATAAGCGGGGGGGGAACGGGGAGCTGTTTTTT
cdr3_length: 14; v_call: TRBV10-3; j_call: TRBJ2-7; d_call: -; clone_size: -; cdr3_aa: CAISESVRAYEQYF; cdr3_nt: TGTGCCATCAGTGAGTCGGTTAGGGCGTACGAGCAGTACTTC
cdr3_length: 14; v_call: TRBV4-3; j_call: TRBJ2-1; d_call: -; clone_size: few; cdr3_aa: CASSQSIIFSEQFF; cdr3_nt: TGCGCCAGCAGCCAATCAATAATCTTCAGTGAGCAGTTCTTC
cdr3_length: 14; v_call: TRBV15; j_call: TRBJ2-1; d_call: -; clone_size: -; cdr3_aa: CATSRGSSYNEQFF; cdr3_nt: TGTGCCACCAGCAGAGGCAGTTCCTACAATGAGCAGTTCTTC
cdr3_length: 14; v_call: TRBV29-1; j_call: TRBJ1-2; d_call: TRBD1; clone_size: many; cdr3_aa: CSVESTGGHYGYTF; cdr3_nt: TGCAGCGTTGAATCGACAGGGGGCCACTATGGCTACACCTTC
cdr3_length: 14; v_call: TRBV10-3; j_call: TRBJ2-3; d_call: -; clone_size: -; cdr3_aa: CAISESASTDTQYF; cdr3_nt: TGTGCCATCAGTGAGTCGGCCTCCACAGATACGCAGTATTTT
cdr3_length: 16; v_call: TRBV7-8; j_call: TRBJ2-1; d_call: TRBD2; clone_size: few; cdr3_aa: CASSFPPTSAFNEQFF; cdr3_nt: TGTGCCAGCAGCTTCCCCCCGACTAGCGCCTTCAATGAGCAGTTCTTC
cdr3_length: 14; v_call: TRBV29-1; j_call: TRBJ2-5; d_call: -; clone_size: few; cdr3_aa: CSVRTPGVYETQYF; cdr3_nt: TGCAGCGTCCGAACACCGGGGGTCTATGAGACCCAGTACTTC
cdr3_length: 15; v_call: TRBV7-9; j_call: TRBJ2-3; d_call: -; clone_size: -; cdr3_aa: CASSLAGGQTDTQYF; cdr3_nt: TGTGCCAGCAGCTTGGCAGGAGGGCAAACAGATACGCAGTATTTT
cdr3_length: 18; v_call: TRBV7-2; j_call: TRBJ2-7; d_call: TRBD2; clone_size: few; cdr3_aa: CASSLWLVGRGGSYEQYF; cdr3_nt: TGTGCCAGCAGCTTATGGCTAGTTGGACGGGGGGGATCCTACGAGCAGTACTTC
cdr3_length: 14; v_call: TRBV6-1; j_call: TRBJ1-2; d_call: -; clone_size: -; cdr3_aa: CASRNPQEIYGYTF; cdr3_nt: TGTGCCAGCAGGAATCCTCAGGAGATCTATGGCTACACCTTC
cdr3_length: 13; v_call: TRBV2; j_call: TRBJ2-7; d_call: TRBD1; clone_size: few; cdr3_aa: CASRTGFPYEQYF; cdr3_nt: TGTGCCAGTCGGACAGGGTTTCCCTACGAGCAGTACTTC